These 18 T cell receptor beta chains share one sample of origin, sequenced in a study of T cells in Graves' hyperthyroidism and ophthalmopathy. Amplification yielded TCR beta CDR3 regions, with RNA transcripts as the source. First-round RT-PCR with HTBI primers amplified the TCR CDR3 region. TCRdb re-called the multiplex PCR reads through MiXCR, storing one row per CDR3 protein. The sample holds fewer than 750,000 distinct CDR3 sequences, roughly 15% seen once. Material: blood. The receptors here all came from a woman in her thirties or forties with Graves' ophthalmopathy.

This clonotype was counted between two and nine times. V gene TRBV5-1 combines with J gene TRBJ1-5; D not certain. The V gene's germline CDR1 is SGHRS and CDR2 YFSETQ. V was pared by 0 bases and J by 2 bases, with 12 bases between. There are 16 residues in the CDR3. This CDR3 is CASSLGLQAGNQPQHF. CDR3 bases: TGCGCCAGCAGCTTGGGCCTCCAAGCCGGCAATCAGCCCCAGCATTTT.

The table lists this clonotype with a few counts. The CDR3 DNA is TGTGCCAGCTCACCATCCGGGACAGCCCCCGGGAGCGGCACTGAAGCTTTCTTT. The encoded protein is CASSPSGTAPGSGTEAFF. V is TRBV18 and J is TRBJ1-1; 7 bases fit TRBD1. V lost 2 bases to trimming and J lost 4 bases; unmatched junction nucleotides: 16. The CDR3 is made up of 18 amino acids. Germline V CDR1 and CDR2: KGHSH, LQKENI.

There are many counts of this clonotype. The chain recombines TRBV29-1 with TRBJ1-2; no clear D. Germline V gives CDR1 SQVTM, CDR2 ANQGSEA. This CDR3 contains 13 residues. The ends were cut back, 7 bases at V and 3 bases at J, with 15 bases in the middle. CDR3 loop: CSGFGGQDYGYTF. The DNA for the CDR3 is TGCAGCGGCTTCGGAGGGCAGGACTATGGCTACACCTTC.

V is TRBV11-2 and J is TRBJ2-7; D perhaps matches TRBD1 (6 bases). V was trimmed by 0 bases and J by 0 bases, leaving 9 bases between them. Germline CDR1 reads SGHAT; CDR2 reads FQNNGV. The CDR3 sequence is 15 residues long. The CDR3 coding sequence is TGTGCCAGCAGCTTAGACTACAGGGTCTCCTACGAGCAGTACTTC. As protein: CASSLDYRVSYEQYF.

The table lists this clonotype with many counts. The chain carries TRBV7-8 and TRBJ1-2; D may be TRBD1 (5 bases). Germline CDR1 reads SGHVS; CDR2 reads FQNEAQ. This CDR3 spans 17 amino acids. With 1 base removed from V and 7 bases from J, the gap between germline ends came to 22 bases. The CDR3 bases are TGTGCCAGCAGCTTAGGTAGGGGCCATCCCCCCTCGGGTGGCTACACCTTC. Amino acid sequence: CASSLGRGHPPSGGYTF.

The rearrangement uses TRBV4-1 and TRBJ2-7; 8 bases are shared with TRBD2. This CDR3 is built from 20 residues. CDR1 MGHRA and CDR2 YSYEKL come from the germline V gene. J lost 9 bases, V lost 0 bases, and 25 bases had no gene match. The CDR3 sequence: CASSQDTTGGSQKSTRGQYF. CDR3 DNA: TGCGCCAGCAGCCAAGATACGACGGGAGGGTCCCAGAAGAGTACGAGGGGGCAGTACTTC.

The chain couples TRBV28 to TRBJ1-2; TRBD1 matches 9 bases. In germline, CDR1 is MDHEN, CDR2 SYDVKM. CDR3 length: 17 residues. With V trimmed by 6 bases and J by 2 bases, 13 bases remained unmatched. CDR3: CASRSMGQGSLNYGYTF. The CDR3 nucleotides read TGTGCCAGCAGGTCGATGGGACAGGGTTCTCTGAACTATGGCTACACCTTC.

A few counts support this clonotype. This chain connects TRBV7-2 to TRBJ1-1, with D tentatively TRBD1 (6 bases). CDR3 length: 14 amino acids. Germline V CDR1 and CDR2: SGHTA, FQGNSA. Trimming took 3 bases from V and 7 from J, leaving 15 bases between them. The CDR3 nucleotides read TGTGCCAGCAGCTTCTTAGCAGGGGTAGATGAAGCTTTCTTT. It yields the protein CASSFLAGVDEAFF.

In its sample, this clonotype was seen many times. As DNA, the CDR3 is TGTGCCAGCAGTGAGGGGGGCAGTCCTACCTTCCAAGAGACCCAGTACTTC. It specifies CASSEGGSPTFQETQYF. This chain uses TRBV2 with TRBJ2-5; either TRBD1 or TRBD2 may supply D (6 bases each). The CDR3 is made up of 17 amino acids. V lost 3 bases and J lost 1, with 18 bases in between. CDR1 SNHLY and CDR2 FYNNEI come from the germline V gene.

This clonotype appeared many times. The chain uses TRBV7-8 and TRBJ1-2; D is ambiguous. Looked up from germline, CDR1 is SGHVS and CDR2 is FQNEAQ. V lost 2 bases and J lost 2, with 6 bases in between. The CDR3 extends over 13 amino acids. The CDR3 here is CASSLSQNYGYTF. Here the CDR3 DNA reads TGTGCCAGCAGCTTAAGTCAGAACTATGGCTACACCTTC.

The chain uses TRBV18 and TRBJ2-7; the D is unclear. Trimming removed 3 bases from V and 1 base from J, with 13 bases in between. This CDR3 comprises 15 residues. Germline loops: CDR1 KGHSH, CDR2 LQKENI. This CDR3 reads CASSPSLGRSYEQYF. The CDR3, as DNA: TGTGCCAGCTCACCTAGTTTGGGCCGTTCCTACGAGCAGTACTTC. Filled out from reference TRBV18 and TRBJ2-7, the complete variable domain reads NAGVMQNPRHLVRRRGQEARLRCSPMKGHSHVYWYRQLPEEGLKFMVYLQKENIIDESGMPKERFSAEFPKEGPSILRIQQVVRGDSAAYFCASSPSLGRSYEQYFGPGTRLTVT.

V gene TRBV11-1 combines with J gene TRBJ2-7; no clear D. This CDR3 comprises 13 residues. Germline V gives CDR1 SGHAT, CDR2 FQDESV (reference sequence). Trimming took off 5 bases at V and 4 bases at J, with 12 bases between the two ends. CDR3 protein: CASSPGFRYEQYF. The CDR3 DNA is TGTGCCAGCAGCCCCGGGTTTCGATACGAGCAGTACTTC.

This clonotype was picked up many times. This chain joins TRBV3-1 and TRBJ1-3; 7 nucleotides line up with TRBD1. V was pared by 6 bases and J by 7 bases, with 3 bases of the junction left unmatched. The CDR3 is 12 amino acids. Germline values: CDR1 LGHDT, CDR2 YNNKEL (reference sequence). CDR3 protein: CASSQGGNTIYF. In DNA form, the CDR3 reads TGTGCCAGCAGTCAGGGGGGGAACACCATATATTTT.

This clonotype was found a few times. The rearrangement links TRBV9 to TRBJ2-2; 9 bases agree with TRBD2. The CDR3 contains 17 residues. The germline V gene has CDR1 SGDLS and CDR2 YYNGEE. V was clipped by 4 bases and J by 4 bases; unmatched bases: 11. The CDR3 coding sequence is TGTGCCAGCAGCTTGTACCCGGGACTAGCCCTCACCGGGGAGCTGTTTTTT. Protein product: CASSLYPGLALTGELFF.

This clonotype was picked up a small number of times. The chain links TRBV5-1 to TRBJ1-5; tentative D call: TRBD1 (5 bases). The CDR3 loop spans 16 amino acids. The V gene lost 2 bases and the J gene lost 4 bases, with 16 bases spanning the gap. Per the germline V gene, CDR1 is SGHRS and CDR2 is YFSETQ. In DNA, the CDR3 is TGCGCCAGCAGCTTAGGGTCCGGGGGGTCGAATCAGCCCCAGCATTTT. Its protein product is CASSLGSGGSNQPQHF. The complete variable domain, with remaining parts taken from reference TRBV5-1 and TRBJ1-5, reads KAGVTQTPRYLIKTRGQQVTLSCSPISGHRSVSWYQQTPGQGLQFLFEYFSETQRNKGNFPGRFSGRQFSNSRSEMNVSTLELGDSALYLCASSLGSGGSNQPQHFGDGTRLSIL.

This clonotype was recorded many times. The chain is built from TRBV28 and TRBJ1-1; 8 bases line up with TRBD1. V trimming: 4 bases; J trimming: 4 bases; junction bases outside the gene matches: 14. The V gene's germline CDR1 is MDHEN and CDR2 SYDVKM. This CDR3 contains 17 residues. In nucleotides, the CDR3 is TGTGCCAGCAGTTACAGGGGGGCCCCAATCGGCGGCACTGAAGCTTTCTTT. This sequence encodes CASSYRGAPIGGTEAFF.

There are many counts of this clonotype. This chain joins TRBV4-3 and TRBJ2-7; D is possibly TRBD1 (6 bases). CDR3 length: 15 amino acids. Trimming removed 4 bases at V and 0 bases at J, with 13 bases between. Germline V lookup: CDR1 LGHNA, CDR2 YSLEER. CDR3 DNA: TGCGCCAGCAGCCCGGACAGCTCAAACTCCTACGAGCAGTACTTC. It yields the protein CASSPDSSNSYEQYF.

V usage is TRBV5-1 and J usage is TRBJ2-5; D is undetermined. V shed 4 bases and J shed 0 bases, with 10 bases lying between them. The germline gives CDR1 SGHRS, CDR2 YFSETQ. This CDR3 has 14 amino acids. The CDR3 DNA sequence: TGCGCCAGCAGCCCAACACCGAACCAAGAGACCCAGTACTTC. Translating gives CASSPTPNQETQYF.